The 4 T cell receptor beta chains in this list originate from one sample, sequenced in a study of blood T cell repertoires in COVID-19. Using immunoSEQ multiplex PCR, the repertoire was profiled, and TCRdb retains in-frame clones only, with some absent. The sample has more than 75,000 clones, 84% seen once; the top ten hold approximately 14%. The specimen was peripheral blood. The receptors come from a human donor in a cohort sampled during active COVID-19.

The chain links TRBV5-1 to TRBJ2-3; 10 bases fit TRBD1. Trimming removed 7 bases from V and 6 bases from J; junction bases left unmatched: 8. CDR3 size: 14 residues. The germline V gene has CDR1 SGHRS and CDR2 YFSETQ. CDR3 in DNA: TGCGCCAGCTTCCGGGACAGGGGATTTGATACGCAGTATTTT. Residues: CASFRDRGFDTQYF. The variable domain in full, with the rest retrieved from reference TRBV5-1 and TRBJ2-3, is KAGVTQTPRYLIKTRGQQVTLSCSPISGHRSVSWYQQTPGQGLQFLFEYFSETQRNKGNFPGRFSGRQFSNSRSEMNVSTLELGDSALYLCASFRDRGFDTQYFGPGTRLTVL.

This sequence joins TRBV2 and TRBJ2-1; TRBD2 is a possible D gene (5 bases). The CDR3 covers 13 residues. Per the germline V gene, CDR1 is SNHLY and CDR2 is FYNNEI. V lost 8 bases and J 9 bases, leaving 17 bases between the germline ends. CDR3 protein: CASVALEGGEQFF. CDR3 DNA sequence: TGTGCCAGCGTTGCCCTCGAGGGTGGTGAGCAGTTCTTC. Full variable domain (missing parts from reference TRBV2 and TRBJ2-1): EPEVTQTPSHQVTQMGQEVILRCVPISNHLYFYWYRQILGQKVEFLVSFYNNEISEKSEIFDDQFSVERPDGSNFTLKIRSTKLEDSAMYFCASVALEGGEQFFGPGTRLTVL.

This clone was seen only once. The rearrangement uses TRBV7-2 and TRBJ2-7; 7 bases line up with TRBD2. Trimming took 5 bases from V and 2 from J; bases not matched to a gene: 6. The CDR3 totals 14 residues. Germline lookup yields CDR1 SGHTA and CDR2 FQGNSA. CDR3 in DNA: TGTGCCAGCAGCCCGGGCGGGGGACCCTACGAGCAGTACTTC. It translates to CASSPGGGPYEQYF.

This chain links TRBV29-1 with TRBJ1-5; 7 bases align to TRBD1. The V and J ends lost 5 bases and 4 bases, in that order; junction bases with no gene match: 5. Germline CDR1 is SQVTM and CDR2 is ANQGSEA. The CDR3 consists of 13 residues. CDR3 in amino acids: CSVTLGQNQPQHF. CDR3 DNA sequence: TGCAGCGTTACATTGGGACAGAATCAGCCCCAGCATTTT.